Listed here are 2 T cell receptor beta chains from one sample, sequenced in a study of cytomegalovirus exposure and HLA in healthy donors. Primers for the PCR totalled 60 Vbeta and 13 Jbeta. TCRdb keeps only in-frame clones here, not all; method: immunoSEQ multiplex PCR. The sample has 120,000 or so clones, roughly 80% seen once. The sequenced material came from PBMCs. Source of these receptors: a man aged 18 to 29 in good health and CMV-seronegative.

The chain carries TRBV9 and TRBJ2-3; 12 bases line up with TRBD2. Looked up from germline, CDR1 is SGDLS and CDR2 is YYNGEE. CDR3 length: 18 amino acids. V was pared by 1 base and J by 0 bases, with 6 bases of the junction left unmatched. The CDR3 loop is CASSVRASGGVSTDTQYF. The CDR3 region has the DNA TGTGCCAGCAGCGTACGGGCTAGCGGGGGGGTAAGCACAGATACGCAGTATTTT.

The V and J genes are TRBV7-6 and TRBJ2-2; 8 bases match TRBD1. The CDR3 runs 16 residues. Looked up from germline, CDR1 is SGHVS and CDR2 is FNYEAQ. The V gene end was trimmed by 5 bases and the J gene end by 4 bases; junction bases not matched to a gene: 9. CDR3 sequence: CASSISGGSGTGELFF. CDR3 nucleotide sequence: TGTGCCAGCAGCATCTCAGGGGGCTCGGGCACCGGGGAGCTGTTTTTT.